This T cell receptor (beta chain) was captured in a study of blood T cell repertoires in COVID-19. Germline-derived CDR1 and CDR2 are MGHDK and SYGVNS. CDR3 length: 15 residues. V was clipped by 4 bases and J by 0 bases, with 9 bases between them. Measured with immunoSEQ multiplex PCR; TCRdb has only the in-frame clones, and not every one. The table records some 74,000 clones, around 88% of them present only once. This sequence joins TRBV25-1 and TRBJ1-4; D unclear. The receptor comes from a woman at least 80 years old with acute or convalescent COVID-19. The sequenced material came from peripheral blood. Written as DNA, the CDR3 is TGTGCCAGCAGTGGCGGGCGGGCAACTAATGAAAAACTGTTTTTT. It codes for CASSGGRATNEKLFF.